The rows below give T cell receptor beta chains drawn from one sample of a study of blood T cell repertoires in COVID-19. Profiling relied on immunoSEQ multiplex PCR, and the TCRdb table lists in-frame clones only, not all of them. The data contain roughly 180,000 clones, approximately 85% of them seen just once; the ten biggest clones take up about 5.6%. Specimen: peripheral blood. The source is a woman between 45 and 65 years old with COVID-19, enrolled during active disease. Both conserved end residues are trimmed from each CDR3. Rows give clone size only sometimes, using once, few, many, or a class for an expanded clone.

j_gene | v_gene | abundance | CDR3aa
TRBJ1-2 | TRBV6-1 | NA | ASSETDRGIYGYT
TRBJ2-3 | TRBV19 | NA | ASSMGLAGITDTQY
TRBJ2-5 | TRBV10-2 | NA | ASSIAGGLSPQY
TRBJ1-2 | TRBV7-9 | NA | ASSLGLEGLGGYT
TRBJ1-5 | TRBV5-5 | NA | ASSRDRGTGQPQH
TRBJ1-2 | TRBV29-1 | NA | SVDFREAYGYT
TRBJ1-2 | TRBV6-5 | NA | ASSDGGPSGYT
TRBJ1-6 | TRBV9 | many | ASSVGQGNSPLH
TRBJ2-7 | TRBV6-1 | NA | ASSEAGRGEQY
TRBJ2-5 | TRBV9 | NA | ASNPSGTTKETQY
TRBJ2-5 | TRBV27 | NA | ASSSMTGVGLETQY
TRBJ2-7 | TRBV12-3/TRBV12-4 | NA | ASSLRQPYEQY
TRBJ2-5 | TRBV6-5 | NA | ASAEAGRQETQY
TRBJ2-6 | TRBV7-8 | NA | ASSPRIGANVLT
TRBJ2-5 | TRBV4-1 | NA | ASSQVGGLEQY
TRBJ1-5 | TRBV19 | NA | ASSTTGMGQPQH
TRBJ2-1 | TRBV12-3/TRBV12-4 | NA | ASIRGNEQF
TRBJ1-6 | TRBV7-2 | NA | ASSYGNSPLH
TRBJ2-7 | TRBV3-1/TRBV3-2 | NA | ASSQETSGVFEQY
TRBJ1-1 | TRBV3-1/TRBV3-2 | NA | ASLQGGNTEAF
TRBJ2-7 | TRBV7-9 | NA | ASSLADSPSYEQY
TRBJ1-5 | TRBV19 | NA | ASTTGKYSNQPQH